Listed below are T cell receptor beta chains from one sample, sequenced in a study of shared clonotypes between healthy human individuals. Measured with immunoSEQ multiplex PCR; TCRdb has only the in-frame clones, and not every one. Here the sample spans around 2.1 million clones, 90% to 95% being singletons. The sample taken for sequencing was naive CD8+ T cells from PBMCs. The receptors shown here come from a man aged 18-30 years in good health. Some clones in this sample may be carry-over from other donors' samples. The CDR3 runs from the conserved cysteine through the conserved F or W. D genes are given only for firm matches. A row's size may be missing; if present it is once, few, many or a size class.

j_gene | v_gene | abundance | d_gene | CDR3nt | CDR3aa
TRBJ1-5 | TRBV20-1 | . | . | TGCAGTGCGGGTCAGCCCCAGCATTTT | CSAGQPQHF
TRBJ2-7 | TRBV15 | . | . | TGTGCCACCAGCAGAGTTTTTGCGGCCTCCTACGAGCAGTACTTC | CATSRVFAASYEQYF
TRBJ2-3 | TRBV5-1 | . | TRBD2 | TGCGCCAGCAGGCTAGCGGGAGGAGGGACAGATACGCAGTATTTT | CASRLAGGGTDTQYF
TRBJ2-5 | TRBV28 | . | . | TGTGCCAGCAGCCTACCCGACAGGGAGGGAGAGACCCAGTACTTC | CASSLPDREGETQYF
TRBJ2-1 | TRBV7-7 | . | TRBD2 | TGTGCCAGCAGCTTATGGCGGGAGGGCCATGAGCAGTTCTTC | CASSLWREGHEQFF
TRBJ2-7 | TRBV11-2 | . | . | TGTGCCAGCAGCTTCAGTCGGCACGAGCAGTACTTC | CASSFSRHEQYF
TRBJ2-1 | TRBV9 | . | TRBD2 | TGTGCCAGCAGCGTAGGTGGTCGGACTAGCGGATACAATGAGCAGTTCTTC | CASSVGGRTSGYNEQFF
TRBJ2-7 | TRBV29-1 | once | . | TGCAGCGCTTGGGGTGTTAACTACGAGCAGTACTTC | CSAWGVNYEQYF
TRBJ2-7 | TRBV29-1 | . | TRBD1 | TGCAGCGTGGCACAGGGGTCCCCCTACGAGCAGTACTTC | CSVAQGSPYEQYF
TRBJ2-1 | TRBV15 | . | TRBD1 | TGTGCCACCGTCGCGACAGGGGCCAACAATGAGCAGTTCTTC | CATVATGANNEQFF
TRBJ2-7 | TRBV9 | . | TRBD2 | TGTGCCAGCAGCGTAGGGGAGCGGGAAACCTACGAGCAGTACTTC | CASSVGERETYEQYF
TRBJ2-1 | TRBV4-3 | . | TRBD2 | TGCGCCAGCAGCAGGGGGCGGACTAGCGGGAGGGCCCTCGTCGGAGAGCAGTTCTTC | CASSRGRTSGRALVGEQFF
TRBJ1-4 | TRBV15 | . | TRBD1 | TGTGCCACCAGCCAAGATTTGGGGACAGACGAAAAACTGTTTTTT | CATSQDLGTDEKLFF
TRBJ2-2 | TRBV6-1 | . | TRBD1 | TGTGCCAGCAGTGAACACCCGGGACAGGGGACCACCGGGGAGCTGTTTTTT | CASSEHPGQGTTGELFF
TRBJ2-7 | TRBV5-1 | . | . | TGCGCCAGCAGCTTGGTAGCGAGAGAGCAGTACTTC | CASSLVAREQYF
TRBJ2-2 | TRBV5-6 | . | . | TGTGCCAGCAGCTTGAATCCAGGGGGGACCGGGGAGCTGTTTTTT | CASSLNPGGTGELFF
TRBJ1-2 | TRBV6-1 | . | . | TGTGCCAGCAGTGAAGCGGGGGGACGCGATGGCTACACCTTC | CASSEAGGRDGYTF
TRBJ2-3 | TRBV4-3 | . | TRBD1 | TGCGCCAGCAGCCAAGATTTCCGGACAGGCCCCGCGGATACGCAGTATTTT | CASSQDFRTGPADTQYF
TRBJ2-1 | TRBV11-2 | . | . | TGTGCCAGCCGCGAGGACAGCTCCTACAATGAGCAGTTCTTC | CASREDSSYNEQFF
TRBJ1-5 | TRBV6-5 | . | TRBD1 | TGTGCCAGCAGTTACGTAACAGGGGGGGATCAGCCCCAGCATTTT | CASSYVTGGDQPQHF
TRBJ2-2 | TRBV28 | . | TRBD2 | TGTGCCAGCAGCCCTGCGAGCGGGATGAACACCGGGGAGCTGTTTTTT | CASSPASGMNTGELFF
TRBJ1-2 | TRBV19 | . | . | TGTGCCAGTAGTATTGTCCCATTCTATGGCTACACCTTC | CASSIVPFYGYTF
TRBJ1-1 | TRBV14 | few | . | TGTGCCAGCAGCCAAGAAGGGGAGGGCAGGGAAACTGAAGCTTTCTTT | CASSQEGEGRETEAFF
TRBJ2-6 | TRBV27 | . | . | TGTGCCAGCAGTTTAGTCGGTTGGGGAGCGGTATCTGGGGCCAACGTCCTGACTTTC | CASSLVGWGAVSGANVLTF
TRBJ2-7 | TRBV10-2 | . | TRBD2 | TGCGCCAGCAGTGATATCATGGCGGGAGGGCCGTCCCACGAGCAGTACTTC | CASSDIMAGGPSHEQYF
TRBJ2-1 | TRBV6-6 | . | . | TGTGCCAGCAGTTACCCTACCTGGGGATACAATGAGCAGTTCTTC | CASSYPTWGYNEQFF
TRBJ2-1 | TRBV27 | . | . | TGTGCCAGCAGTTTGGGGCCTGCATTGGATGAGCAGTTCTTC | CASSLGPALDEQFF